Detailed here is one TCR beta chain. The V gene's germline CDR1 is LGHNA and CDR2 YSLEER. With 3 bases removed from V and 4 bases from J, the gap between germline ends came to 19 bases. The CDR3 is 17 residues long. This entry comes from a study of shared T cell receptors in the human thymus. The data were produced by immunoSEQ multiplex PCR, yet TCRdb's version contains in-frame clones alone and is incomplete. The sample lists approximately 760,000 clones, 70% to 90% occurring once. This same sample was also part of a study on human thymus T cells. That publication notes: Healthy Finnish infants undergoing corrective surgery for congenital heart defects provided the donor material. Thymic tissue was derived from resections collected during corrective heart surgery.

This clonotype originated in a girl younger than two with a congenital heart defect. Sequenced material: thymocytes. This chain joins TRBV4-3 and TRBJ1-3; D unresolved. DNA for the CDR3: TGCGCCAGCAGCCAGTCAGACTTAAAGAATCTGGGAAACACCATATATTTT. This gives the protein CASSQSDLKNLGNTIYF.